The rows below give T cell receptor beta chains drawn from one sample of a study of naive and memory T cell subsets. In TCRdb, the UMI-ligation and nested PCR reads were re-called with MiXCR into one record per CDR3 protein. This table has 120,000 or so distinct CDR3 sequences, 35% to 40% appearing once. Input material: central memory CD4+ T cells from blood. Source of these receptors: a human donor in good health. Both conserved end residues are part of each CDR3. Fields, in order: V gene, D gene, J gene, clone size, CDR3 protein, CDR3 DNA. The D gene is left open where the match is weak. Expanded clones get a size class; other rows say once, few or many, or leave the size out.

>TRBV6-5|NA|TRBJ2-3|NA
CASKRDGPLTGADTQYF
TGTGCCAGCAAAAGGGACGGACCCTTAACCGGGGCAGATACGCAGTATTTT
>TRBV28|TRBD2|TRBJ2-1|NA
CASSPLTLTSGKGNEQFF
TGTGCCAGCAGTCCGCTGACCCTGACTAGCGGGAAAGGGAATGAGCAGTTCTTC
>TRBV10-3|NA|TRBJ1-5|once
CAISGSSNQPQHF
TGTGCCATCAGCGGCAGTAGCAATCAGCCCCAGCATTTT
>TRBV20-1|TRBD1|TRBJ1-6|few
CSASSTTGESSPLHF
TGCAGTGCTAGTTCTACGACAGGGGAATCTTCACCCCTCCACTTT
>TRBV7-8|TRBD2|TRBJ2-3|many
CASSLESGRAFTDTQYF
TGTGCCAGCAGCTTAGAAAGCGGGAGGGCTTTCACAGATACGCAGTATTTT
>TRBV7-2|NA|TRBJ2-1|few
CASRHERSSYNEQFF
TGTGCCAGCAGGCATGAGCGGAGCTCCTACAATGAGCAGTTCTTC
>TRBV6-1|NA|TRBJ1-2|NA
CASSQPPPNYGYTF
TGTGCCAGCAGTCAGCCCCCTCCCAACTATGGCTACACCTTC
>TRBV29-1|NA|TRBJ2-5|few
CSVGGETQYF
TGCAGCGTTGGAGGAGAGACCCAGTACTTC
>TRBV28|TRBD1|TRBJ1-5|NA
CDSSPGTGIRPQHF
TGTGACAGCAGTCCCGGGACAGGGATCCGGCCCCAGCATTTT
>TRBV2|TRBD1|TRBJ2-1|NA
CASSTTGGRVNEQFF
TGTGCCAGCAGTACGACAGGGGGCAGAGTAAATGAGCAGTTCTTC
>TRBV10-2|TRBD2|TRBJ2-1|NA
CASSGFSGRERGDEQFF
TGCGCCAGCAGTGGTTTTAGCGGGAGGGAGAGGGGGGATGAGCAGTTCTTC
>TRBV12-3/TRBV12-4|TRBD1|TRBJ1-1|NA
CASSLTGGSAFF
TGTGCCAGCAGTTTGACAGGGGGCAGCGCTTTCTTT
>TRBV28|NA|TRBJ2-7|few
CASSFPYWYEQYF
TGTGCCAGCAGTTTCCCTTATTGGTACGAGCAGTACTTC
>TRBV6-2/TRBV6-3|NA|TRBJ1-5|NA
CASSTTGTYNQPQHF
TGTGCCAGCAGTACCACCGGGACGTACAATCAGCCCCAGCATTTT
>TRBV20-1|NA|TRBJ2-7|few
CSARAGLPYEQYF
TGCAGTGCTAGAGCGGGTCTTCCCTACGAGCAGTACTTC
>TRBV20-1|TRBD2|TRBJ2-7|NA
CSARNEPGTSGFYEQYF
TGCAGTGCTAGAAATGAACCCGGGACTAGCGGGTTCTACGAGCAGTACTTC
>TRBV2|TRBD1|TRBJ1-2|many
CASSETGSYGYTF
TGTGCCAGCAGTGAGACAGGGAGCTATGGCTACACCTTC
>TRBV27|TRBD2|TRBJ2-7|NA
CASSLTSGYSYEQYF
TGTGCCAGCAGTTTAACTAGCGGGTACTCCTACGAGCAGTACTTC
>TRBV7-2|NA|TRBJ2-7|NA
CASSFNAAYEQYF
TGTGCCAGCAGCTTTAACGCCGCCTACGAGCAGTACTTC
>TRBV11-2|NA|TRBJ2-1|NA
CASRGGTNEQFF
TGTGCCAGCCGGGGCGGGACCAATGAGCAGTTCTTC
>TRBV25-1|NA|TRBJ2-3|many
CASSEEGDLPIGTDTQYF
TGTGCCAGCAGTGAAGAGGGCGACCTGCCAATTGGCACAGATACGCAGTATTTT
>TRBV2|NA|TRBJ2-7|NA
CASKDQQVHYEQYF
TGTGCCAGCAAGGATCAACAGGTGCACTACGAGCAGTACTTC
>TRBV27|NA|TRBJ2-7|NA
CASSDVGGVYEQYF
TGTGCCAGCAGCGACGTGGGCGGGGTCTACGAGCAGTACTTC
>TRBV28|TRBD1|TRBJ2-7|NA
CASSSWTGIYEQYF
TGTGCCAGCAGTTCCTGGACAGGGATCTACGAGCAGTACTTC
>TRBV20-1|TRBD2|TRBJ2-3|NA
CSASPLTSGRPDTQYF
TGCAGTGCTAGCCCCCTGACTAGCGGGAGGCCAGATACGCAGTATTTT
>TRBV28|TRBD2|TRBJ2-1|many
CASSSWGLAGDKGEQFF
TGTGCCAGCAGTTCTTGGGGACTAGCGGGAGATAAGGGTGAGCAGTTCTTC
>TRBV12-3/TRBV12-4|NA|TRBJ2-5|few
CAWGGTSRETQYF
TGTGCCTGGGGTGGGACCAGCCGGGAGACCCAGTACTTC
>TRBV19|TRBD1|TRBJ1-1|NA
CASSMTGRRNPFF
TGTGCCAGTAGTATGACAGGGCGGAGGAATCCTTTCTTT
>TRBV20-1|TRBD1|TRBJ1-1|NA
CHPGGSGQGKMNTEAFF
TGCCACCCCGGGGGCTCAGGACAGGGGAAAATGAACACTGAAGCTTTCTTT
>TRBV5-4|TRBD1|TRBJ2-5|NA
CASSRGDRGGLKETQYF
TGTGCCAGCAGCCGAGGAGACAGGGGGGGGCTAAAAGAGACCCAGTACTTC
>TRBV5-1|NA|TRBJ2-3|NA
CASSLDRGLNTQYF
TGCGCCAGCAGCTTGGATAGGGGTCTGAATACGCAGTATTTT
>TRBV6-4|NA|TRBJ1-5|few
CASSEGRNQPQHF
TGTGCCAGCAGTGAGGGTCGCAATCAGCCCCAGCATTTT
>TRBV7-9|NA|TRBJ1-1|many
CASSRDVLNTEAFF
TGTGCCAGCAGTCGCGATGTACTAAACACTGAAGCTTTCTTT
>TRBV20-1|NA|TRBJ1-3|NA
CSAQRMTSGNTIYF
TGCAGTGCTCAACGTATGACCTCTGGAAACACCATATATTTT
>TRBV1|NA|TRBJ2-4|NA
CTSSQRPSIAVLAKNIQYF
TGCACCAGCAGCCAAAGACCGTCGATAGCGGTTCTAGCCAAAAACATTCAGTACTTC
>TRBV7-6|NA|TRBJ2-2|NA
CASSGLGSGELFF
TGTGCCAGCAGCGGTTTGGGGTCCGGGGAGCTGTTTTTT
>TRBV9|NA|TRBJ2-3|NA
CASSVGDSIADTQYF
TGTGCCAGCAGCGTAGGCGATAGTATCGCAGATACGCAGTATTTT
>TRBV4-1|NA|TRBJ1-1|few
CASSQDQGREAFF
TGCGCCAGCAGCCAAGATCAGGGCCGGGAAGCTTTCTTT
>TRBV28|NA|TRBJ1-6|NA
CASSPERINSPLHF
TGTGCCAGCAGTCCCGAGCGGATTAATTCACCCCTCCACTTT
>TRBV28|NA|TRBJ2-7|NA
CASRSRGARLPSSYEQYF
TGTGCCAGCAGGAGCAGGGGGGCGAGACTTCCCAGCTCCTACGAGCAGTACTTC
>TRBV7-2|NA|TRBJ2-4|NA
CASSLEAPNRAKNIQYF
TGTGCCAGCAGCTTAGAAGCGCCCAACAGAGCCAAAAACATTCAGTACTTC
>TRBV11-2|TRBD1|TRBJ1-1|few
CASSPTYRDSFSTEAFF
TGTGCCAGCAGCCCAACCTATCGGGACAGCTTCAGCACTGAAGCTTTCTTT
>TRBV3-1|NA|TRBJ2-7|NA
CASSLGRTGDEQYF
TGTGCCAGCAGCCTCGGGAGGACAGGCGACGAGCAGTACTTC
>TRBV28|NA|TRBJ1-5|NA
CASSLLPYSNQPQHF
TGTGCCAGCAGTTTACTCCCCTATAGCAATCAGCCCCAGCATTTT
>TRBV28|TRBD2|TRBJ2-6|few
CASSLDERRAGLNSGANVLTF
TGTGCCAGCAGTTTGGATGAGAGAAGAGCGGGGCTGAACTCTGGGGCCAACGTCCTGACTTTC
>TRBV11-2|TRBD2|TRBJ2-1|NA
CASSFGLAEQNEQFF
TGTGCCAGCAGCTTCGGCCTAGCGGAGCAAAATGAGCAGTTCTTC
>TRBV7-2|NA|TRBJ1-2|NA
CASSIRRGMGGYTF
TGTGCCAGCAGCATAAGACGGGGGATGGGTGGCTACACCTTC